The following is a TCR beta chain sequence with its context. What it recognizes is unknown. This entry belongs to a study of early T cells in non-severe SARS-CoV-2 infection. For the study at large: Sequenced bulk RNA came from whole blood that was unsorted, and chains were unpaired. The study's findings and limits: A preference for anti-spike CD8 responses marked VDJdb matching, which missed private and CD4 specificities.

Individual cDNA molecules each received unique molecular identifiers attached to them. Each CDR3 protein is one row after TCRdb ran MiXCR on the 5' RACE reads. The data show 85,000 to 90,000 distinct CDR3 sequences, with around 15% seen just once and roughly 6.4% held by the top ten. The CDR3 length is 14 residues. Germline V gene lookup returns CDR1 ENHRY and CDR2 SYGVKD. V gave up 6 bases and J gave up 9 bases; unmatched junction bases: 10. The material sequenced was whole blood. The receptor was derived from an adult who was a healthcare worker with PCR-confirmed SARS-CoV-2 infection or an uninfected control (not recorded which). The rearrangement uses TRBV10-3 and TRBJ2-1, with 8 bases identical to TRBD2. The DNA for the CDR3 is TGTGCCATCAGGACCGGGACTAGAGAGGGTGAGCAGTTCTTC. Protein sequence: CAIRTGTREGEQFF.